A selection of T cell receptor beta chains follows, all from one sample in a study of CD8 T cells in Susac syndrome. TCRdb re-analysed the immunoSEQ multiplex PCR reads in MiXCR, keeping a single row per CDR3 protein. The sample yields about 180,000 distinct CDR3 sequences, nearly 97% seen once. The sequenced sample was CD4+ T cells from PBMCs. The receptors stem from a human donor with multiple sclerosis. Each CDR3 is given with its conserved first and last residue. D genes are given only for firm matches. Size tells how often a clone was seen (once, few, many) or the class of an expanded clone, and some rows leave it out.

V,D,J,size,DNA,CDR3
TRBV10-3,NA,TRBJ2-7,NA,TGTGCCATCTCGGGGTCGGGCGGACGCTACGAGCAGTACTTC,CAISGSGGRYEQYF
TRBV4-2,TRBD1,TRBJ1-2,NA,TGTGCCAGCAGCCAAGGTAGTTCCGGGACAGGTGGTAAAGGCGGCTATGGCTACACCTTC,CASSQGSSGTGGKGGYGYTF
TRBV5-1,TRBD1,TRBJ2-7,NA,TGCGCCAGCAGCTCAATGGGACAGGCCACCTACGAGCAGTACTTC,CASSSMGQATYEQYF
TRBV2,TRBD2,TRBJ2-7,NA,TGTGCCAGCAAGTGGGAGGGGAGCTCCTACGAGCAGTACTTC,CASKWEGSSYEQYF
TRBV20-1,NA,TRBJ2-1,NA,TGCAGTGCTAGAGTTCCCTCCTTGTATGAGCAGTTCTTC,CSARVPSLYEQFF
TRBV9,TRBD1,TRBJ1-1,NA,TGTGCCAGCAGCGTAGAGGGACAGAGAGAAGCTTTCTTT,CASSVEGQREAFF
TRBV18,NA,TRBJ1-6,once,TGTGCCAGCTCACCACTGGGGGCTAACTATAATTCACCCCTCCACTTT,CASSPLGANYNSPLHF
TRBV11-3,NA,TRBJ2-7,NA,TGTGCCAGCAGCTTAGGAACAGGGACGATCTACGAGCAGTACTTC,CASSLGTGTIYEQYF
TRBV20-1,NA,TRBJ1-5,NA,TGCAGTGCTCCTGCCGGGGGCAATCAGCCCCAGCATTTT,CSAPAGGNQPQHF
TRBV30,NA,TRBJ1-2,once,TGTGCCTGGAGAGTTCGTATCTATGGCTACACCTTC,CAWRVRIYGYTF
TRBV2,TRBD1,TRBJ1-2,NA,TGTGCCAGCAGTTTTACAGGGGACTATGGCTACACCTTC,CASSFTGDYGYTF
TRBV5-6,NA,TRBJ2-7,NA,TGTGCCAGCAGCTTGACCCCCTACGAGCAGTACTTC,CASSLTPYEQYF
TRBV12-3/TRBV12-4,TRBD1,TRBJ1-2,NA,TGTGCCAGCAGTCTAGGGACAGGACCCTACACCTTC,CASSLGTGPYTF
TRBV9,TRBD2,TRBJ2-3,NA,TGTGCCAGCAGCCGCCCTATGCGGGGGGATGTCCCAGATACGCAGTATTTT,CASSRPMRGDVPDTQYF
TRBV18,TRBD1,TRBJ2-1,NA,TGTGCCAGCTCACCACCTTTATCAACAGGGACAGGGGGTAGGAATGAGCAGTTCTTC,CASSPPLSTGTGGRNEQFF
TRBV12-3/TRBV12-4,TRBD1,TRBJ2-1,NA,TGTGCCAGCAGATGGGGGACAGGGACCTACAATGAGCAGTTCTTC,CASRWGTGTYNEQFF
TRBV30,NA,TRBJ2-2,NA,TGTGCCTGGAGGAGGTACTCGAACACCGGGGAGCTGTTTTTT,CAWRRYSNTGELFF
TRBV30,NA,TRBJ1-1,NA,TGTGCCTGGAGTGGGACGTCGAGGCCGGACACTGAAGCTTTCTTT,CAWSGTSRPDTEAFF
TRBV5-1,NA,TRBJ2-4,NA,NA,CASSFSLDNNIQYF
TRBV27,NA,TRBJ2-7,NA,TGTGCCAGCAGCAGGGGAGGGTCCCCCTCCTACGAGCAGTACTTC,CASSRGGSPSYEQYF
TRBV7-9,TRBD1,TRBJ2-1,NA,TGTGCCAGCAGCTTTGGGACAGGGGGCTACAATGAGCAGTTCTTC,CASSFGTGGYNEQFF
TRBV20-1,TRBD2,TRBJ2-1,once,TGCAGTGCCGCGCCGACTAGCGGAGTCCACAATGAGCAGTTCTTC,CSAAPTSGVHNEQFF
TRBV5-1,NA,TRBJ2-1,NA,TGCGCCAGCAGCTTGGGACGGGGGACCTACAATGAGCAGTTCTTC,CASSLGRGTYNEQFF
TRBV28,NA,TRBJ2-5,NA,TGTGCCAGCAGTTTTATAGGGGGCCAAGAGACCCAGTACTTC,CASSFIGGQETQYF
TRBV20-1,TRBD1,TRBJ2-1,once,TGCAGTGCTAGAGACTCTCGACAGGGGGCCTACAATGAGCAGTTCTTC,CSARDSRQGAYNEQFF
TRBV11-2,NA,TRBJ1-1,NA,TGTGCCAGCAGCTTAGATCTCTTACAGGGGAACACTGAAGCTTTCTTT,CASSLDLLQGNTEAFF
TRBV7-9,NA,TRBJ2-3,NA,TGTGCCAGCAGCTTAGCTTGGGGCACAGATACGCAGTATTTT,CASSLAWGTDTQYF
TRBV30,TRBD2,TRBJ2-1,NA,TGTGCCTGGAGTGTACGAGGTCTAGCGGGGGTTAGGAGCGATGAGCAGTTCTTC,CAWSVRGLAGVRSDEQFF
TRBV7-8,TRBD1,TRBJ2-7,NA,TGTGCCAGCCTTGGACAGGGTTATTACGAGCAGTACTTC,CASLGQGYYEQYF
TRBV4-1,NA,TRBJ2-7,NA,TGCGCCAGCAGCCCAGGGGCTACTGGGGTTTACGAGCAGTACTTC,CASSPGATGVYEQYF
TRBV5-1,NA,TRBJ2-5,NA,TGCGCCAGCAGCTTGTTTGGTCCGGTAGCCATCCAAGAGACCCAGTACTTC,CASSLFGPVAIQETQYF
TRBV5-6,TRBD1,TRBJ1-5,NA,TGTGCCAGCAGCCGACAGGGTAACAATCAGCCCCAGCATTTT,CASSRQGNNQPQHF
TRBV18,NA,TRBJ2-7,NA,TGTGCCAGCTCACACCCCCCGGGCGAGCAGTACTTC,CASSHPPGEQYF
TRBV12-3/TRBV12-4,NA,TRBJ1-5,NA,TGTGCCAGCAGAGCTACAGGGATGGGACATCAGCCCCAGCATTTT,CASRATGMGHQPQHF
TRBV9,NA,TRBJ2-1,NA,TGTGCCAGCAGCGTTGGGGACAATGAGCAGTTCTTC,CASSVGDNEQFF
TRBV3-1,NA,TRBJ1-2,NA,TGTGCCAGCAGCCAAGAAAGGGGCCACTATGGCTACACCTTC,CASSQERGHYGYTF
TRBV20-1,NA,TRBJ1-2,once,TGCAGTGCTAGAGTGGATGCGGGGTCATATGGCTACACCTTC,CSARVDAGSYGYTF
TRBV20-1,NA,TRBJ2-1,NA,TGCAGTGCTATATACAATGAGCAGTTCTTC,CSAIYNEQFF
TRBV27,NA,TRBJ1-6,once,TGTGCCAGCAGTTTTCCAGGCTTTGGTTCACCCCTCCACTTT,CASSFPGFGSPLHF
TRBV29-1,NA,TRBJ1-5,NA,TGCAGCGTTGGCGGAAATAGCAATCAGCCCCAGCATTTT,CSVGGNSNQPQHF
TRBV30,NA,TRBJ1-2,NA,TGTGCCTGGAGTGTAGTGGGATTTAGGCCCTATGGCTACACCTTC,CAWSVVGFRPYGYTF